The TCR beta chain under discussion was sequenced for a study of blood T cell repertoires in COVID-19. Only in-frame clones appear in the TCRdb table, and some are missing; sequencing was by immunoSEQ multiplex PCR. The table includes 80,000 or so clones, roughly 84% detected once. The length of the CDR3 is 18 residues. Germline lookup yields CDR1 SGHVS and CDR2 FNYEAQ. V shed 1 base and J 0 bases; nucleotides not matched to a gene: 9. This receptor was taken from a man aged 55 to 70 with COVID-19, enrolled during active disease. Sample: peripheral blood. The chain joins TRBV7-6 to TRBJ2-3, with TRBD2 identical over 8 bases. DNA for the CDR3: TGTGCCAGCAGCTTAGGATCGTCGGCGGGGGGTAGCACAGATACGCAGTATTTT. Its protein is CASSLGSSAGGSTDTQYF.